This T cell receptor beta chain was recovered during a study of T cell responses to AZD1222 COVID-19 vaccine. Sequenced by immunoSEQ multiplex PCR; TCRdb stores in-frame clones only, minus some. The data hold some 140,000 clones, with around nine tenths observed a single time. V lost 7 bases to trimming and J lost 11 bases; unmatched junction nucleotides: 15. Germline-derived CDR1 and CDR2 are LGHNT and FRNRAP. This CDR3 has 14 residues. This TCR came from an adult in good health. The sample here was peripheral blood, taken on day 0 of AZD1222 vaccination. The chain joins TRBV12-5 to TRBJ1-1; 8 positions agree with TRBD1. The CDR3 sequence: CASASSTGAGEAFF. The CDR3 nucleotides are TGTGCTAGTGCCTCCTCGACAGGGGCGGGAGAGGCTTTCTTT.